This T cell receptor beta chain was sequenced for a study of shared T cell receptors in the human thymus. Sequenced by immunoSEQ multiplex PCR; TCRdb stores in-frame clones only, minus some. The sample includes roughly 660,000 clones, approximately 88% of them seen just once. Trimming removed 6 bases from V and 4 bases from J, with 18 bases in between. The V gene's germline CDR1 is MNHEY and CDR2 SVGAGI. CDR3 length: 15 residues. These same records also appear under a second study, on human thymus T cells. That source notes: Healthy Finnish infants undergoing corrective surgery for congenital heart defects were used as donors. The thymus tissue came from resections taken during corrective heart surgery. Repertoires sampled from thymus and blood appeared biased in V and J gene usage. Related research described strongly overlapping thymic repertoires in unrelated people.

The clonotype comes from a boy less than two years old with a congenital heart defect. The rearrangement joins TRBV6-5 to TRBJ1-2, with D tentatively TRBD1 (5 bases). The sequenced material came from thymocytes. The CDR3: CASRPRGGSGYGYTF. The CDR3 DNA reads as TGTGCCAGCAGACCCCGGGGGGGGAGCGGCTATGGCTACACCTTC.